A selection of T cell receptor beta chains follows, all from one sample in a study of cytotoxic CD8 clonotypes in ibrutinib-treated CLL. The assay was immunoSEQ multiplex PCR, and TCRdb's table has in-frame clones only and misses some. The sample records 100,000 to 150,000 clones, approximately 85% being singletons. Sequencing used PBMCs, obtained after 24 months of ibrutinib treatment. The receptors shown here come from a human donor with chronic lymphocytic leukemia. The CDR3 runs from the conserved cysteine through the conserved F or W.

cdr3_length j_call v_call cdr3_aa
14 TRBJ2-1 TRBV7-2 CASSPTTGNNEQFF
15 TRBJ2-2 TRBV18 CASSERQGNTGELFF
15 TRBJ2-7 TRBV28 CASSLWSRGNYEQYF
15 TRBJ1-5 TRBV7-2 CASSQTGQSNQPQHF
14 TRBJ1-3 TRBV5-1 CASSSMDTGNTIYF
16 TRBJ2-5 TRBV15 CATSTEDRGRGETQYF
18 TRBJ2-1 TRBV9 CASSARRGSGKTGNEQFF
15 TRBJ1-2 TRBV28 CASSLTSTGNYGYTF
17 TRBJ2-1 TRBV10-3 CAISGELAGVTYNEQFF
15 TRBJ2-1 TRBV29-1 CSVVLLAGGYNEQFF
12 TRBJ2-1 TRBV2 CASTQGGREQFF
17 TRBJ2-1 TRBV4-2 CASSQTSGGRSYNEQFF
12 TRBJ1-2 TRBV2 CASIVHFGGYTF
16 TRBJ2-1 TRBV7-9 CASSLGQLAEYNEQFF
17 TRBJ1-1 TRBV27 CASSRNGQGFPGAEAFF
13 TRBJ1-6 TRBV2 CASSVMYNSPLHF
15 TRBJ2-3 TRBV9 CASSPFSGGTDTQYF
15 TRBJ2-7 TRBV4-2 CASSQDRSATYEQYF
16 TRBJ2-2 TRBV11-2 CASRPPGQANTGELFF
13 TRBJ2-5 TRBV7-3 CASSSGLGETQYF